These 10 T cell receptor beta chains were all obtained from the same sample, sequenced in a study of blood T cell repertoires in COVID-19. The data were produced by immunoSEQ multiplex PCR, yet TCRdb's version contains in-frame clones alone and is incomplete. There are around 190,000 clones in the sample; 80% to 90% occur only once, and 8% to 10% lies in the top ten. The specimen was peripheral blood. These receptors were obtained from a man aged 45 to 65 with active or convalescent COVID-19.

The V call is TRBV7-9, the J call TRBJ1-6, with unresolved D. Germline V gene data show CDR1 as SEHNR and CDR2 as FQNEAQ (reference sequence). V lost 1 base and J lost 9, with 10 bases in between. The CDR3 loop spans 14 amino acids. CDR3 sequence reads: CASSLVLGGSPLHF. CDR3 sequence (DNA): TGTGCCAGCAGCTTAGTCCTCGGTGGTTCACCCCTCCACTTT.

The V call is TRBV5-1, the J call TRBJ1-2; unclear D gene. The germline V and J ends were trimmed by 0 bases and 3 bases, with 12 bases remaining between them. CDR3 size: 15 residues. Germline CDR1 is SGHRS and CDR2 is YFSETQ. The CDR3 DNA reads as TGCGCCAGCAGCTTGGATCTGAAAACTTACTATGGCTACACCTTC. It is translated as CASSLDLKTYYGYTF.

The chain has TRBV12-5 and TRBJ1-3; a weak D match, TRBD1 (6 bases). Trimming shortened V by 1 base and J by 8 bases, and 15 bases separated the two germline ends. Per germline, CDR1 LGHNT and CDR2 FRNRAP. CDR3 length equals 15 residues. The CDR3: CASGLGRGIIDTIYF. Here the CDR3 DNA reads TGTGCTAGTGGTTTGGGTAGGGGGATTATAGACACCATATATTTT.

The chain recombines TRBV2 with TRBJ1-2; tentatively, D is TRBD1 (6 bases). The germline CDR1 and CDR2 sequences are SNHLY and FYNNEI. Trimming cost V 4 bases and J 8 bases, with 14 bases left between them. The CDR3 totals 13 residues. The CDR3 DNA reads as TGTGCCAGCAGTGTGGCGGGGGCGAAGGGCTACACCTTC. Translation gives CASSVAGAKGYTF.

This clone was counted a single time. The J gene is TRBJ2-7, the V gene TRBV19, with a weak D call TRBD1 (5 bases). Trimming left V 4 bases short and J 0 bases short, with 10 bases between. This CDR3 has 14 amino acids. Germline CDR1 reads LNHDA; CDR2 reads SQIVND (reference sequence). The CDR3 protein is CASSRTRSSYEQYF. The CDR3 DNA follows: TGTGCCAGTAGTAGGACAAGGAGCTCCTACGAGCAGTACTTC.

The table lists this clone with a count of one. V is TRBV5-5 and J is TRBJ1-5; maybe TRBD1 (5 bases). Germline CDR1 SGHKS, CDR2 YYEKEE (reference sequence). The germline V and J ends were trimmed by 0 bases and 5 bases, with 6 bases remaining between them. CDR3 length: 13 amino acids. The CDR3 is CASSLAGYQPQHF. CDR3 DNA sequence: TGTGCCAGCAGCTTGGCAGGGTATCAGCCCCAGCATTTT.

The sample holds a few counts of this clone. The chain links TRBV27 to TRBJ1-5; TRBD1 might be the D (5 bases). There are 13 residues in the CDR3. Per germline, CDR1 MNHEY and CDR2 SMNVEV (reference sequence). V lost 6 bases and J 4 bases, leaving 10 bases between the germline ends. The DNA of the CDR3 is TGTGCCAGCAGCCGACAGCCTAATCAGCCCCAGCATTTT. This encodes CASSRQPNQPQHF.

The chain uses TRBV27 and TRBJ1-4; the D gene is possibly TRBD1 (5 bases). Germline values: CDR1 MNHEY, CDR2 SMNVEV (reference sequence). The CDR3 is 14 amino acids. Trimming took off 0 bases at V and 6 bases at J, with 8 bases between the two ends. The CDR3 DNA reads TGTGCCAGCAGTTTATCCTGGGGGGATGAAAAACTGTTTTTT. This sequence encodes CASSLSWGDEKLFF.

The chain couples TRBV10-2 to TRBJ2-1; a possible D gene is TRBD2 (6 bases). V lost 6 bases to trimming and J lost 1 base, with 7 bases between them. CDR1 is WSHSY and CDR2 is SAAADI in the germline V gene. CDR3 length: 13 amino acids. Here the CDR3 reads CASSGSSYNEQFF. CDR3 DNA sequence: TGCGCCAGCAGCGGGAGTTCCTACAATGAGCAGTTCTTC.

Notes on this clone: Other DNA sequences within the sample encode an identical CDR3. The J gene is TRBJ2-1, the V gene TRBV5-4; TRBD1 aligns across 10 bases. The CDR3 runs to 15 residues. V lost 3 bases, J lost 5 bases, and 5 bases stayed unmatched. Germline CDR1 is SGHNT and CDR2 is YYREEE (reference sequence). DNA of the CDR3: TGTGCCAGCAGCTCTCCGGGACAGGGGAACAATGAGCAGTTCTTC. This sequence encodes CASSSPGQGNNEQFF.